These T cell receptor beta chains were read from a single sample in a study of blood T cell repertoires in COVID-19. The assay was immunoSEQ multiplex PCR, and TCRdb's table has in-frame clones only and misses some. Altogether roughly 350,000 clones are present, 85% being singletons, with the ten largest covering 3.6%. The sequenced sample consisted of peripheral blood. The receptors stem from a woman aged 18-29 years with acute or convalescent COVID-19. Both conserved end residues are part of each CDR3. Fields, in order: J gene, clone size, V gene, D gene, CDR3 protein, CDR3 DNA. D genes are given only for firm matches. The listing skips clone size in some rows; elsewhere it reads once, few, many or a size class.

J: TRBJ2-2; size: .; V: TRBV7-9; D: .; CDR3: CASSPLGKDLNTGELFF; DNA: TGTGCCAGCAGCCCTCTCGGGAAGGATCTTAACACCGGGGAGCTGTTTTTT
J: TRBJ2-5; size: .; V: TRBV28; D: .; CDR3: CASSFSGEETQYF; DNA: TGTGCCAGCAGTTTTTCGGGGGAAGAGACCCAGTACTTC
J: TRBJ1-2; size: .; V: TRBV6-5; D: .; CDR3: CASSYEILLGYTF; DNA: TGTGCCAGCAGTTACGAGATCCTTTTGGGCTACACCTTC
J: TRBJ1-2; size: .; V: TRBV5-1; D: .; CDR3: CASSLAGGTYGYTF; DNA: TGCGCCAGCAGCTTGGCCGGGGGGACCTATGGCTACACCTTC
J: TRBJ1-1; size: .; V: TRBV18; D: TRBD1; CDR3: CASTDRDLLLNTEAFF; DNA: TGTGCCAGCACTGACAGGGACCTACTTTTGAACACTGAAGCTTTCTTT
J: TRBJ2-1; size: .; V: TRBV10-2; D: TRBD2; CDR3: CASRTSSYNEQFF; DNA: TGCGCCAGCCGGACTAGCTCCTACAATGAGCAGTTCTTC
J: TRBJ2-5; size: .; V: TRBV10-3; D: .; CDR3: CAINTSWETQYF; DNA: TGTGCCATCAATACTAGTTGGGAGACCCAGTACTTC
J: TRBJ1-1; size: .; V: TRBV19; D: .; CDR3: CASSPQGQSAFF; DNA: TGTGCCAGTAGCCCACAGGGACAATCGGCTTTCTTT
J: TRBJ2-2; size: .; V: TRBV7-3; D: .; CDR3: CASSANRAGGELFF; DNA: TGTGCCAGCAGCGCAAACAGGGCGGGCGGGGAGCTGTTTTTT
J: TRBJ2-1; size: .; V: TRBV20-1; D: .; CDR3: CSALVYNEQFF; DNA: TGCAGTGCTTTAGTGTACAATGAGCAGTTCTTC
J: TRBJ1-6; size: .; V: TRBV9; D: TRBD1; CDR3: CASSDGTGVSPLHF; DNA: TGTGCCAGCAGCGACGGGACAGGGGTCTCACCCCTCCACTTT
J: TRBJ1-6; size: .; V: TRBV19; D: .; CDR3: CASQGDLNSPLHF; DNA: TGTGCCAGCCAAGGAGACCTCAATTCACCCCTCCACTTT
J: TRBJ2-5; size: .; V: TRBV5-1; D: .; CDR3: CASSLTGTTETQYF; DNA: TGCGCCAGCAGCTTAACAGGCACTACGGAGACCCAGTACTTC
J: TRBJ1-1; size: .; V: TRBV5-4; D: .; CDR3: CASSFGKGVGTEAFF; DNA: TGTGCCAGCAGCTTCGGAAAGGGAGTTGGCACTGAAGCTTTCTTT
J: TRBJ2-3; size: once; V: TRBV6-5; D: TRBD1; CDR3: CASSYENRGTDTQYF; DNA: TGTGCCAGCAGTTACGAGAACAGGGGGACAGATACGCAGTATTTT
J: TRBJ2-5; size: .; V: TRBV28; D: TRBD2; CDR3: CASRERGETQYF; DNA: TGTGCCAGCCGAGAGCGGGGAGAGACCCAGTACTTC
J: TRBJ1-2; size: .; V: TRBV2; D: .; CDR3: CAGFTTGVHYGYTF; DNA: TGTGCCGGATTCACGACCGGGGTCCACTATGGCTACACCTTC
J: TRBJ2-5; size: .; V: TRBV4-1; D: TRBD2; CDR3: CASSQLAGAREETQYF; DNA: TGCGCCAGCAGCCAACTAGCGGGAGCCCGAGAAGAGACCCAGTACTTC
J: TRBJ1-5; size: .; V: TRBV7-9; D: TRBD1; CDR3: CASSRQGLNREYQPQHF; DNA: TGTGCCAGCAGCCGACAGGGCCTAAATCGGGAATATCAGCCCCAGCATTTT
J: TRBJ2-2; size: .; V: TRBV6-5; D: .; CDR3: CASGLNTGELFF; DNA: TGTGCCAGCGGACTGAACACCGGGGAGCTGTTTTTT
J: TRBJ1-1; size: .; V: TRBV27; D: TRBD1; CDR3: CASSLTGIVVAEAFF; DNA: TGTGCCAGCAGCTTGACAGGGATAGTGGTCGCTGAAGCTTTCTTT
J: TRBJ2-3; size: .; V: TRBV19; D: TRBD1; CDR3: CASSKDRGTTDTQYF; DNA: TGTGCCAGTAGTAAGGACAGGGGGACCACAGATACGCAGTATTTT
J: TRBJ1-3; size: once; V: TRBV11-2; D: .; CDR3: CASSLDSVSGNTIYF; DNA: TGTGCCAGCAGCTTAGATTCGGTTTCTGGAAACACCATATATTTT
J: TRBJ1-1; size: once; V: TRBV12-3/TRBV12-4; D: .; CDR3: CASRGGGGTEAFF; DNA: TGTGCCAGCAGGGGAGGGGGAGGCACTGAAGCTTTCTTT
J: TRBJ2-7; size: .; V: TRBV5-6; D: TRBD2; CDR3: CASSFGGRASYEQYF; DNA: TGTGCCAGCAGCTTCGGCGGGAGGGCCTCGTACGAGCAGTACTTC
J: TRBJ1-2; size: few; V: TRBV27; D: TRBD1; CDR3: CASSLSHRDRYGYTF; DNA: TGTGCCAGCAGTTTGTCCCACAGGGACAGGTATGGCTACACCTTC
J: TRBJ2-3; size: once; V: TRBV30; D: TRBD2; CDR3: CAWSVYSGAGDTQYF; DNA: TGTGCCTGGAGTGTTTATAGCGGGGCCGGAGATACGCAGTATTTT
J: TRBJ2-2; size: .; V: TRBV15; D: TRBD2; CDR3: CATSSLQGRRGLAGDRTGELFF; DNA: TGTGCCACCAGCAGCTTACAGGGGCGTCGGGGACTAGCGGGAGATCGGACCGGGGAGCTGTTTTTT
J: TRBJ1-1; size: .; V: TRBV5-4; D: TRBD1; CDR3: CASSQGAPVGTEAFF; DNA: TGTGCCAGCAGCCAGGGGGCACCTGTTGGCACTGAAGCTTTCTTT
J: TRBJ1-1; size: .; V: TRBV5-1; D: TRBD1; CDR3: CASSSRGAGTQGTEAFF; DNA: TGCGCCAGCAGCTCCAGGGGGGCCGGTACCCAGGGCACTGAAGCTTTCTTT
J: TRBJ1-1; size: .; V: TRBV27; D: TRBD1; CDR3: CASSPDRGRVQDTEAFF; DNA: TGTGCCAGCAGTCCCGACAGGGGGCGCGTTCAGGACACTGAAGCTTTCTTT
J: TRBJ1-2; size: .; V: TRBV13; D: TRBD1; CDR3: CASSLEGQPYGYTF; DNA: TGTGCCAGCAGCTTAGAGGGACAGCCCTATGGCTACACCTTC
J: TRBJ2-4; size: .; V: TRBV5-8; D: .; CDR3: CASSPTFGVTGAKNIQYF; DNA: TGTGCCAGCAGCCCTACCTTTGGTGTCACGGGGGCCAAAAACATTCAGTACTTC
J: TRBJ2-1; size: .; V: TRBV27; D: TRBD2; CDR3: CASSFLAGESYNEQFF; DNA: TGTGCCAGCAGTTTCTTAGCGGGAGAGAGCTACAATGAGCAGTTCTTC
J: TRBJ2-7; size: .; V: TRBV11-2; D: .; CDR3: CASSFRGSSYEQYF; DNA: TGTGCCAGCAGCTTTCGTGGCAGCTCCTACGAGCAGTACTTC
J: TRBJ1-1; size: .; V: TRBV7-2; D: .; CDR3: CASSLDRGAIEAFF; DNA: TGTGCCAGCAGCTTAGATCGGGGGGCGATAGAAGCTTTCTTT
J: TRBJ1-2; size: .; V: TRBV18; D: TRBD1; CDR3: CASSPPSGQGLPGYTF; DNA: TGTGCCAGCTCACCACCTTCGGGACAGGGCCTTCCTGGCTACACCTTC
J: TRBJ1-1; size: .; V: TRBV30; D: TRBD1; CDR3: CAWTETGMNTEAFF; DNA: TGTGCCTGGACCGAGACAGGGATGAACACTGAAGCTTTCTTT
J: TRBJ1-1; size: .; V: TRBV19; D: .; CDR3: CASSLGANTNTEAFF; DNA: TGTGCCAGTAGTTTGGGGGCGAACACGAACACTGAAGCTTTCTTT
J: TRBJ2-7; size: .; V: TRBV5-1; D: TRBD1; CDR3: CASSSLGTGYSYEQYF; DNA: TGCGCCAGCAGCTCACTAGGGACAGGATATTCCTACGAGCAGTACTTC
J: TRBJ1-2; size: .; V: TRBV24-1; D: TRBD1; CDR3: CATRTGEGGYTF; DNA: TGTGCCACCAGGACAGGGGAAGGGGGCTACACCTTC
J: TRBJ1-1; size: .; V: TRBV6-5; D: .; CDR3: CASSPGVSMTEAFF; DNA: TGTGCCAGCAGCCCAGGGGTATCTATGACTGAAGCTTTCTTT
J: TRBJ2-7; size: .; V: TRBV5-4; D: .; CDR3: CASSGWSLLSYEQYF; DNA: TGTGCCAGCAGCGGCTGGTCTCTCCTCTCCTACGAGCAGTACTTC
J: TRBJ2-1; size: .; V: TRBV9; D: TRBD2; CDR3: CASSLLAGGPNSYNEQFF; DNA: TGTGCCAGCAGTCTTCTAGCGGGAGGGCCCAATTCCTACAATGAGCAGTTCTTC